The 13 T cell receptor beta chains given below trace back to one sample, sequenced in a study of blood T cell repertoires in COVID-19. The protocol was immunoSEQ multiplex PCR, while the TCRdb copy is restricted to in-frame clones and leaves out a portion. The table has 90,000 or so clones, around three quarters seen once. Specimen: peripheral blood. The receptors were gathered from a woman aged 55-70 years in a cohort sampled during active or convalescent COVID-19.

This CDR3 is CATSDLTSGTDTQYF. The DNA of the CDR3 is TGTGCCACCAGTGACCTGACTAGCGGCACAGATACGCAGTATTTT. The gene calls are TRBV24-1 and TRBJ2-3; 8 bases agree with TRBD2. V was pared by 4 bases and J by 1 base, with 3 bases of the junction left unmatched. This CDR3 is built from 15 residues. CDR1 is KGHDR, CDR2 SFDVKD, per germline.

This clone has a count of ten or more. The V and J genes are TRBV11-2 and TRBJ1-4; D not resolved. Trimming cost V 1 base and J 1 base, with 7 bases left between them. Per the germline V gene, CDR1 is SGHAT and CDR2 is FQNNGV. CDR3 size: 15 residues. The DNA of the CDR3 is TGTGCCAGCAGCTTAGGAGGGTTAACTAATGAAAAACTGTTTTTT. Translating gives CASSLGGLTNEKLFF.

The sample holds one count of this clone. V gene TRBV18 combines with J gene TRBJ1-2, with D maybe TRBD1 (6 bases). CDR1 and CDR2 from the germline V gene are KGHSH and LQKENI. There are 16 residues in the CDR3. V lost 5 bases and J lost 6, with 22 bases in between. The CDR3 loop reads CASSNVPQVGGHGYTF. CDR3 DNA sequence: TGTGCCAGCTCAAATGTGCCCCAGGTAGGGGGACATGGCTACACCTTC.

The chain couples TRBV6-6 to TRBJ1-2, with TRBD1 identical over 9 bases. V shed 2 bases and J 5 bases; nucleotides not matched to a gene: 3. The germline V gene encodes CDR1 MNHNY and CDR2 SVGAGI (reference sequence). CDR3 size: 14 residues. The CDR3 sequence is CASSYEGQGYGYTF. In nucleotides, the CDR3 is TGTGCCAGCAGTTACGAGGGACAGGGATATGGCTACACCTTC.

V and J are TRBV5-1 and TRBJ2-1; weak D call: TRBD2 (5 bases). The CDR3 is made up of 15 amino acids. Deletions cut 3 bases from V and 0 bases from J, with 10 bases between. Germline CDR1 and CDR2: SGHRS and YFSETQ. CDR3 in amino acids: CASSYGVGSYNEQFF. The CDR3 DNA follows: TGCGCCAGCAGCTACGGGGTAGGCTCCTACAATGAGCAGTTCTTC.

The genes are TRBV3-1 (or the pseudogene TRBV3-2) and TRBJ2-7; D unclear. Germline CDR1 and CDR2: LGHDT and YNNKEL (reference sequence). V was clipped by 4 bases and J by 3 bases, with 10 bases between them. The CDR3 sequence is 13 residues long. This chain's CDR3 is CASSLSHGYEQYF. CDR3 DNA sequence: TGTGCCAGCAGCCTCTCACATGGCTACGAGCAGTACTTC.

The rearrangement uses TRBV14 and TRBJ1-5; D is unclear. Germline CDR1 reads SGHDN; CDR2 reads FVKESK. Trimming removed 1 base at V and 6 bases at J, with 10 bases between. CDR3 length equals 14 residues. The CDR3 DNA sequence: TGTGCCAGCAGCCAAGGTCAAAGCGGTCAGCCCCAGCATTTT. It codes for CASSQGQSGQPQHF.

The chain employs TRBV3-1 (or the pseudogene TRBV3-2) and TRBJ1-2; 10 bases agree with TRBD1. There are 17 residues in the CDR3. Germline loops: CDR1 LGHDT, CDR2 YNNKEL (reference sequence). The trim removed 4 bases at V and 2 bases at J, leaving 10 bases unmatched. This CDR3 reads CASSLETGGLSNYGYTF. CDR3 nucleotides: TGTGCCAGCAGCCTAGAGACAGGGGGCTTATCAAACTATGGCTACACCTTC.

The chain is built from TRBV5-1 and TRBJ1-1; possibly TRBD1 for D (5 bases). Germline V CDR1 and CDR2: SGHRS, YFSETQ. This CDR3 spans 15 amino acids. Trimming removed 4 bases at V and 1 base at J, with 14 bases between. The CDR3 protein is CASSRWGGQNTEAFF. CDR3 nucleotides: TGCGCCAGCAGCCGATGGGGGGGTCAGAACACTGAAGCTTTCTTT. Full variable domain (remainder filled in from reference TRBV5-1 and TRBJ1-1): KAGVTQTPRYLIKTRGQQVTLSCSPISGHRSVSWYQQTPGQGLQFLFEYFSETQRNKGNFPGRFSGRQFSNSRSEMNVSTLELGDSALYLCASSRWGGQNTEAFFGQGTRLTVV.

The rearrangement links TRBV19 to TRBJ2-7; possibly TRBD1 for D (5 bases). The germline gives CDR1 LNHDA, CDR2 SQIVND (reference sequence). V gave up 5 bases and J gave up 6 bases, with 11 bases separating them. CDR3 length equals 12 residues. The CDR3 spells CASSPTQGEQYF. The CDR3 DNA reads TGTGCCAGTAGTCCGACCCAGGGCGAGCAGTACTTC. The variable domain in full, completed from reference TRBV19 and TRBJ2-7, reads DGGITQSPKYLFRKEGQNVTLSCEQNLNHDAMYWYRQDPGQGLRLIYYSQIVNDFQKGDIAEGYSVSREKKESFPLTVTSAQKNPTAFYLCASSPTQGEQYFGPGTRLTVT.

The chain employs TRBV15 and TRBJ2-7; 8 positions agree with TRBD2. V trimming: 0 bases; J trimming: 2 bases; junction bases outside the gene matches: 6. This CDR3 spans 16 amino acids. Germline lookup yields CDR1 LNHNV and CDR2 YYDKDF (reference sequence). The CDR3 spells CATSRDRGGGTYEQYF. The CDR3 nucleotides read TGTGCCACCAGCAGAGATCGCGGCGGGGGGACCTACGAGCAGTACTTC.

The chain joins TRBV25-1 to TRBJ2-2, with TRBD1 matching over 11 bases. Germline CDR1 is MGHDK and CDR2 is SYGVNS. Trimming cost V 4 bases and J 4 bases; bases outside gene matches: 8. The length of the CDR3 is 17 residues. The DNA of the CDR3 is TGTGCCAGCAGTGTCCAAGGACAGGGGGCGTTCACCGGGGAGCTGTTTTTT. Translated, it gives CASSVQGQGAFTGELFF.

This clone was seen more than once but under ten times. The gene calls are TRBV7-2 and TRBJ1-3, with a tentative D call TRBD1 (5 bases). The CDR3 runs 15 residues. CDR1 and CDR2 (germline): SGHTA, FQGNSA. V lost 5 bases to trimming and J lost 6 bases, with 17 bases between them. Written as DNA, the CDR3 is TGTGCCAGCAGCCCACGACAGATAGCGGCAAACACCATATATTTT. Translated, it gives CASSPRQIAANTIYF.